This paragraph covers one T cell receptor (beta chain) sequence. Its antigen is unidentified. PCR was performed using 60 Vbeta and 13 Jbeta primers. Here immunoSEQ multiplex PCR was the method, and the copy in TCRdb shows in-frame clones only, minus some. The table shows tens of thousands of clones, with 65% occurring only once. This entry belongs to a study of cytomegalovirus exposure and HLA in healthy donors. Study conclusions and caveats: What was likely a sequencing artifact was a cluster of highly shared sequence variants.

This CDR3 comprises 14 residues. CDR1 is SGHRS, CDR2 YFSETQ, per germline. After removal of 5 bases from V and 10 bases from J, the junction contained 10 bases not matched to a gene. The sequence was collected from a boy between 10 and 17 years old in good health and CMV-seropositive. Sample: PBMCs. The chain uses TRBV5-1 and TRBJ2-1, with 9 positions matching TRBD1. The CDR3 DNA follows: TGCGCCAGCAGGGTGGGGACAGGGTTAAACGAGCAGTTCTTC. The encoded protein is CASRVGTGLNEQFF. Drawing the rest from reference TRBV5-1 and TRBJ2-1, the complete variable domain is KAGVTQTPRYLIKTRGQQVTLSCSPISGHRSVSWYQQTPGQGLQFLFEYFSETQRNKGNFPGRFSGRQFSNSRSEMNVSTLELGDSALYLCASRVGTGLNEQFFGPGTRLTVL.